This T cell receptor beta chain was recovered during a study of spatial heterogeneity in lung cancer. Study conclusions and caveats: Counts that tracked tumor mutation counts were those of expanded intratumoral alpha and beta TCRs.

Time point: sample taken at primary tumor resection. A total of 72 untreated early-stage non-small cell lung cancer patients served as donors. CDR3 length: 12 amino acids. CDR1 is LGHDT and CDR2 is YNNKEL in the germline V gene (reference sequence). The V segment lost 4 bases and the J segment 7 bases; nucleotides outside the gene matches: 3. By sample fraction, this clonotype is medium-sized (0.01 to 0.1%). Antigen: not known. Single TCR cDNA molecules each had their own unique molecular identifier. TCRdb analysed the 5' RACE reads with MiXCR anew, one entry per CDR3 protein. The sample shows about 1,700 distinct CDR3 sequences, 20% of them seen only once.

The specimen was lung tumor tissue, collected at surgery. This chain uses TRBV3-1 with TRBJ1-1; 7 bases match TRBD1. This TCR derives from a male donor with early-stage non-small cell lung cancer. In DNA, the CDR3 is TGTGCCAGCAGCCTGGGACAGTTTGAAGCTTTCTTT. Its protein is CASSLGQFEAFF.